This T cell receptor (beta chain) came from a study of cytomegalovirus exposure and HLA in healthy donors. Study-wide background: Samples from HLA-typed donors yielded 85 million to 95 million unique TCRs in an early data release.

The germline V and J ends were trimmed by 0 bases and 3 bases, with 12 bases remaining between them. Germline assignment: CDR1 SGHRS and CDR2 YFSETQ. This CDR3 spans 16 amino acids. Points from the study as a whole: Across donors, presence/absence analyses took sequencing depth to be roughly uniform. The study recorded 150 to 200 TCR beta chains that were cytomegalovirus-associated. Immune exposure information available was restricted to CMV serostatus.

Details on this clone: As yet, its antigen is unknown.

The primer mix had 60 Vbeta and 13 Jbeta primers. Data came from immunoSEQ multiplex PCR; TCRdb stores just in-frame clones and leaves some out. The sample holds approximately 140,000 clones, about three quarters seen once. The sequencing input was PBMCs. The V call is TRBV5-1, the J call TRBJ2-2, with D perhaps TRBD2 (6 bases). This clonotype was obtained from a man aged 35 to 55 in good health and CMV-seropositive. The CDR3 loop is CASSLEGTGYTGELFF. The CDR3 DNA follows: TGCGCCAGCAGCTTGGAAGGGACTGGGTACACCGGGGAGCTGTTTTTT.